This passage covers 18 T cell receptor beta chains from one sample sequenced in a study of CD8 T cells in Susac syndrome. When the RNA was reverse transcribed, random hexamers were used with an input of roughly 0.45 to 1 ug. TCRdb processed the immunoSEQ multiplex PCR reads anew with MiXCR; each CDR3 protein has one entry. Seen here are 150,000 to 200,000 distinct CDR3 sequences, roughly 95% observed once, and the top ten hold about 0.1%. Sequencing was done on a sample of CD4+ T cells from PBMCs. Source of these receptors: a human donor with multiple sclerosis.

The chain couples TRBV27 to TRBJ1-5; 11 bases map to TRBD1. CDR3 size: 15 residues. Germline V gene data show CDR1 as MNHEY and CDR2 as SMNVEV (reference sequence). Unmatched junction bases numbered 5, after V lost 4 bases and J lost 6 bases. The CDR3: CASSSGTGGGQPQHF. The CDR3 DNA reads as TGTGCCAGCAGTTCCGGGACAGGGGGGGGTCAGCCCCAGCATTTT.

The gene calls are TRBV12-3 or TRBV12-4 and TRBJ2-1, with 7 positions matching TRBD1. The trim removed 6 bases at V and 4 bases at J, leaving 3 bases unmatched. This CDR3 is 13 amino acids long. The chain's CDR3 is CASSTDRYNEQFF. The DNA for the CDR3 is TGTGCCAGCAGCACGGACAGGTACAATGAGCAGTTCTTC.

This chain links TRBV4-3 with TRBJ2-5; maybe TRBD2 (5 bases). Trimming stripped 0 bases from V and 2 bases from J, with 10 bases between. Germline loops: CDR1 LGHNA, CDR2 YSLEER. The CDR3 is 15 amino acids. Written as DNA, the CDR3 is TGCGCCAGCAGCCAAGATTTAGCGTTTCAAGAGACCCAGTACTTC. Its protein is CASSQDLAFQETQYF.

This chain uses TRBV9 with TRBJ2-2; 9 nucleotides match TRBD1. J lost 3 bases, V lost 3 bases, and 9 bases had no gene match. The germline CDR1 and CDR2 sequences are SGDLS and YYNGEE. The CDR3 totals 17 residues. CDR3 loop: CASSGPPGQGYTGELFF. CDR3 DNA: TGTGCCAGCAGCGGGCCGCCGGGACAGGGATACACCGGGGAGCTGTTTTTT.

This clonotype was seen only once. The chain has TRBV12-3 or TRBV12-4 and TRBJ1-5; 7 positions agree with TRBD1. This CDR3 has 14 residues. Unmatched junction bases numbered 9, after V lost 8 bases and J lost 5 bases. The CDR3 DNA is TGTGCCAGCCAGGAGGGGGCGCTTTATCAGCCCCAGCATTTT. Encoded protein: CASQEGALYQPQHF.

V usage is TRBV20-1 and J usage is TRBJ2-7, with unresolved D. The germline V gene encodes CDR1 DFQATT and CDR2 SNEGSKA (reference sequence). The CDR3 loop spans 13 amino acids. Trimming removed 5 bases at V and 0 bases at J, with 11 bases between. CDR3: CSAPPAGSYEQYF. In nucleotides, the CDR3 is TGCAGTGCTCCCCCAGCAGGCTCCTACGAGCAGTACTTC.

The chain is built from TRBV6-5 and TRBJ1-2; D not resolved. CDR1 and CDR2 from the germline V gene are MNHEY and SVGAGI. The CDR3 covers 15 residues. V gave up 0 bases and J gave up 4 bases, with 12 bases separating them. The CDR3 reads CASSYSYISLYGYTF. CDR3 sequence (DNA): TGTGCCAGCAGTTACTCGTATATCTCTCTCTATGGCTACACCTTC.

The CDR3 region is CASSYSIPGSDSNQPQHF. In DNA form, the CDR3 reads TGTGCCAGCAGTTACTCGATTCCGGGGAGCGATAGCAATCAGCCCCAGCATTTT. The chain carries TRBV6-5 and TRBJ1-5, with unresolved D. The CDR3 has 18 residues. Per germline, CDR1 MNHEY and CDR2 SVGAGI. V was trimmed by 0 bases and J by 0 bases, leaving 15 bases between them.

This sequence joins TRBV5-4 and TRBJ2-3, with D perhaps assigned TRBD1 or TRBD2 (6 bases each). V was trimmed by 4 bases and J by 0 bases, leaving 15 bases between them. Germline V gene lookup returns CDR1 SGHNT and CDR2 YYREEE (reference sequence). The CDR3 is 16 residues long. Here the CDR3 DNA reads TGTGCCAGCAGCCCGACGGGGGCGAGTAGCACAGATACGCAGTATTTT. Residues: CASSPTGASSTDTQYF.

The chain is built from TRBV29-1 and TRBJ2-1, with D possibly matching TRBD2 (6 bases). This CDR3 is built from 16 residues. The V gene lost 0 bases and the J gene lost 0 bases, with 12 bases spanning the gap. Germline V gene lookup returns CDR1 SQVTM and CDR2 ANQGSEA. The CDR3 bases are TGCAGCGTTGAAGAAGGTACCGGGAGCTCCTACAATGAGCAGTTCTTC. This encodes CSVEEGTGSSYNEQFF.

The V gene is TRBV29-1, the J gene TRBJ2-1, with 12 bases matching TRBD2. Trimming removed 7 bases from V and 0 bases from J; junction bases left unmatched: 7. This CDR3 contains 16 residues. Germline CDR1 is SQVTM and CDR2 is ANQGSEA. The CDR3 sequence: CSAGLAGPYSYNEQFF. In DNA, the CDR3 is TGCAGCGCTGGACTAGCGGGACCGTACTCCTACAATGAGCAGTTCTTC.

The chain uses TRBV12-3 or TRBV12-4 and TRBJ1-6; 8 bases are a match to TRBD1. CDR3 length: 14 amino acids. The V gene end was trimmed by 4 bases and the J gene end by 8 bases; junction bases not matched to a gene: 4. In DNA, the CDR3 is TGTGCCAGCAGTTCCGGACAGGGCGATTCACCCCTCCACTTT. Amino acid sequence: CASSSGQGDSPLHF.

This clonotype was found once. The chain combines TRBV18 with TRBJ1-1, with TRBD1 as a possible D gene (6 bases). V shed 2 bases and J shed 7 bases, with 11 bases lying between them. The CDR3 covers 13 residues. Germline lookup yields CDR1 KGHSH and CDR2 LQKENI. CDR3 nucleotides: TGTGCCAGCTCACCAGGCGACAGGAGTGAAGCTTTCTTT. Translating gives CASSPGDRSEAFF. The full variable domain, in which reference TRBV18 and TRBJ1-1 provide the parts outside the CDR3, is NAGVMQNPRHLVRRRGQEARLRCSPMKGHSHVYWYRQLPEEGLKFMVYLQKENIIDESGMPKERFSAEFPKEGPSILRIQQVVRGDSAAYFCASSPGDRSEAFFGQGTRLTVV.

The chain is built from TRBV12-3 or TRBV12-4 and TRBJ2-7; D not resolved. The CDR3 is 13 residues long. Trimming left V 3 bases short and J 5 bases short, with 11 bases between. The chain's CDR3 is CASSLSRADEQYF. CDR3 nucleotides: TGTGCCAGCAGTTTGTCAAGAGCTGACGAGCAGTACTTC.

J is TRBJ1-1 and V is TRBV28, with TRBD1 identical over 8 bases. The germline CDR1 and CDR2 sequences are MDHEN and SYDVKM. Trimming removed 7 bases from V and 5 bases from J; junction bases left unmatched: 6. The CDR3 totals 13 residues. CDR3 amino acids: CASKTGVGTEAFF. The CDR3 DNA reads TGTGCCAGCAAGACAGGGGTCGGTACTGAAGCTTTCTTT.

The gene calls are TRBV27 and TRBJ2-7; D is uncertain. The CDR3 totals 14 residues. CDR1 and CDR2 from the germline V gene are MNHEY and SMNVEV (reference sequence). The V end was cut by 5 bases, the J end by 3 bases, with 14 bases between. CDR3 region: CASSPRPSLYEQYF. In DNA form, the CDR3 reads TGTGCCAGCAGTCCCCGGCCATCCCTCTACGAGCAGTACTTC.

V gene TRBV6-2 or TRBV6-3 combines with J gene TRBJ2-1; D gene unclear. The CDR3 has 13 amino acids. CDR1 and CDR2 (germline): MNHEY, SVGEGT. Deletions cut 3 bases from V and 8 bases from J, with 11 bases between. The CDR3: CASSYPPVYEQFF. In DNA, the CDR3 is TGTGCCAGCAGTTATCCCCCGGTTTATGAGCAGTTCTTC.

The chain has TRBV20-1 and TRBJ1-2, with a possible D match to TRBD1 (5 bases). Trimming removed 2 bases from V and 5 bases from J, with 15 bases in between. This CDR3 spans 14 amino acids. Per the germline V gene, CDR1 is DFQATT and CDR2 is SNEGSKA (reference sequence). The CDR3 coding sequence is TGCAGTGCTAGAATGGGTGGGGGGGGTTATGGCTACACCTTC. Translating gives CSARMGGGGYGYTF.